What follows is one T cell receptor beta chain and its context. Original processing notes: Amplification from reference gene primers served as the basis for estimated nucleated cell counts. TCRdb's copy holds only in-frame clones and misses some; the assay was immunoSEQ multiplex PCR. The V and J calls and the clone size are those of that table, but D and trimming were determined from the DNA. The data contain approximately 130,000 clones, around 85% of them singletons. This entry is derived from a study of blood T cell repertoires in COVID-19. The source is a woman between 50 and 59 years old who had recovered from COVID-19. The sample comprised peripheral blood.

The DNA for the CDR3 is TGTGCCAGCAGCCCTCCGACAGGGAGATCCTACGAGCAGTACTTC. Protein product: CASSPPTGRSYEQYF. The chain links TRBV11-3 to TRBJ2-7; 7 positions match TRBD1. The length of the CDR3 is 15 residues. After removal of 5 bases from V and 1 base from J, the junction contained 8 bases not matched to a gene. Germline CDR1 is SGHNT and CDR2 is YENEEA.